Shown below are 18 T cell receptor beta chains from a single sample sequenced in a study of shared clonotypes between healthy human individuals. The data were produced by immunoSEQ multiplex PCR, yet TCRdb's version contains in-frame clones alone and is incomplete. The profile shows roughly 2.4 million clones, almost 96% of them singletons. The sequencing sample was made of naive CD4+ T cells sorted from blood. Subset described: CD45RA+ positively selected. Source of these receptors: a man between 18 and 35 years old in good health.

The gene calls are TRBV10-3 and TRBJ2-7; 10 bases fit TRBD1. The CDR3 runs 15 residues. CDR1 is ENHRY and CDR2 is SYGVKD in the germline V gene. With 2 bases clipped from V and 13 bases from J, the junction kept 14 bases outside the gene matches. The chain's CDR3 is CAISEDARTGGMEYF. In DNA, the CDR3 is TGTGCCATCAGTGAGGACGCCCGGACAGGGGGTATGGAATACTTC.

J is TRBJ2-7 and V is TRBV10-3; perhaps TRBD1 as D (6 bases). Germline CDR1 is ENHRY and CDR2 is SYGVKD. There are 15 residues in the CDR3. V lost 3 bases and J 2 bases, leaving 14 bases between the germline ends. CDR3: CAISEGAGTTYEQYF. Written as DNA, the CDR3 is TGTGCCATCAGTGAAGGGGCAGGGACAACCTACGAGCAGTACTTC.

The chain employs TRBV7-9 and TRBJ2-4, with D hard to call. Looked up from germline, CDR1 is SEHNR and CDR2 is FQNEAQ (reference sequence). Between the trimmed V and J ends, which lost 3 bases and 0 bases, there was a span of 6 bases. This CDR3 has 14 residues. The CDR3 reads CASSFNAAKNIQYF. In nucleotides, the CDR3 is TGTGCCAGCAGCTTTAACGCAGCCAAAAACATTCAGTACTTC.

The chain employs TRBV6-1 and TRBJ1-3; D remains unclear. Germline assignment: CDR1 MNHNS and CDR2 SASEGT. Trimming cost V 4 bases and J 1 base, with 14 bases left between them. The CDR3 runs 16 residues. The CDR3, as DNA: TGTGCCAGCAGTGCTAGTACCCCTGGATCTGGAAACACCATATATTTT. It yields the protein CASSASTPGSGNTIYF.

With regard to this clone: Other nucleotide sequences in the sample specify the same CDR3. This rearrangement joins TRBV7-2 to TRBJ1-5; tentative D call: TRBD1 (5 bases). The CDR3 covers 13 residues. Germline V gives CDR1 SGHTA, CDR2 FQGNSA. Trimming shortened V by 2 bases and J by 4 bases, and 6 bases separated the two germline ends. CDR3 loop: CASSLKGNQPQHF. The CDR3 nucleotides are TGTGCCAGCAGCTTAAAGGGGAATCAGCCCCAGCATTTT.

The chain carries TRBV5-4 and TRBJ2-1, with TRBD1 as a possible D gene (5 bases). CDR1 is SGHNT, CDR2 YYREEE, per germline (reference sequence). The CDR3 covers 14 residues. Trimming shortened V by 4 bases and J by 6 bases, and 14 bases separated the two germline ends. The CDR3 nucleotides are TGTGCCAGCAGCCAAGGAACAGGCTTCAATGAGCAGTTCTTC. Residues: CASSQGTGFNEQFF.

This clone was detected once. Other DNA variants within this sample encode the same CDR3. The CDR3, as DNA: TGCGCCAGCAGCCAAGTCTTAGGGGAGACCCAGTACTTC. This translates into CASSQVLGETQYF. The chain combines TRBV4-1 with TRBJ2-5; D not certain. The CDR3 is 13 amino acids. CDR1 and CDR2 (germline): MGHRA, YSYEKL. The ends were cut back, 1 base at V and 5 bases at J, with 8 bases in the middle.

The chain is built from TRBV19 and TRBJ1-6; D remains ambiguous. Deletions cut 7 bases from V and 5 bases from J, with 9 bases between. The CDR3 sequence is 13 residues long. Germline V gene sequence: CDR1 LNHDA, CDR2 SQIVND (reference sequence). CDR3 in amino acids: CASKIGHNSPLHF. CDR3 nucleotides: TGTGCCAGTAAAATTGGACATAATTCACCCCTCCACTTT.

The gene calls are TRBV27 and TRBJ2-4; weak D call: TRBD1 (6 bases). The CDR3 runs to 16 residues. The V gene's germline CDR1 is MNHEY and CDR2 SMNVEV (reference sequence). Trimming shortened V by 4 bases and J by 0 bases, and 13 bases separated the two germline ends. CDR3: CASSSRQALAKNIQYF. The DNA for the CDR3 is TGTGCCAGCAGTTCCCGACAGGCGCTAGCCAAAAACATTCAGTACTTC.

CDR3 residues: CASSGGSRNQPQHF. The CDR3 DNA sequence: TGTGCCAGTAGTGGCGGGAGCCGAAATCAGCCCCAGCATTTT. The V and J genes are TRBV19 and TRBJ1-5; D gene uncertain. This CDR3 comprises 14 residues. Germline V gene data show CDR1 as LNHDA and CDR2 as SQIVND (reference sequence). Trimming took off 5 bases at V and 4 bases at J, with 12 bases between the two ends.

The chain joins TRBV7-9 to TRBJ2-7, with D possibly matching TRBD1 (6 bases). The germline V gene encodes CDR1 SEHNR and CDR2 FQNEAQ (reference sequence). The ends were cut back, 4 bases at V and 5 bases at J, with 18 bases in the middle. This CDR3 contains 15 residues. This CDR3 is CASSSRGNLFDEQYF. CDR3 sequence (DNA): TGTGCCAGCAGCTCCAGGGGCAACCTTTTTGACGAGCAGTACTTC.

J is TRBJ1-3 and V is TRBV5-4; TRBD1 aligns across 8 bases. V trimming: 4 bases; J trimming: 1 base; junction bases outside the gene matches: 7. The CDR3 is made up of 16 amino acids. Germline CDR1 is SGHNT and CDR2 is YYREEE (reference sequence). Written as DNA, the CDR3 is TGTGCCAGCAGCCAGGACAGGGAAGGATCTGGAAACACCATATATTTT. This codes for CASSQDREGSGNTIYF.

The chain links TRBV4-1 to TRBJ2-5, with a possible D match to TRBD2 (5 bases). This CDR3 is built from 14 residues. Trimming removed 5 bases at V and 5 bases at J, with 15 bases between. CDR1 is MGHRA and CDR2 is YSYEKL in the germline V gene. The CDR3 DNA reads TGCGCCAGCAGCAAAAGGGCGGGTTGGGAGACCCAGTACTTC. This gives the protein CASSKRAGWETQYF.

This sequence joins TRBV9 and TRBJ1-1, with TRBD1 identical over 7 bases. Germline values: CDR1 SGDLS, CDR2 YYNGEE. With 1 base clipped from V and 1 base from J, the junction kept 1 base outside the gene matches. There are 14 residues in the CDR3. The CDR3 reads CASSVRDRNTEAFF. The CDR3 nucleotides are TGTGCCAGCAGCGTAAGGGACAGGAACACTGAAGCTTTCTTT.

As concerns this clone: In the same sample, other DNA sequences code for this CDR3. The V call is TRBV7-2, the J call TRBJ2-5; D unclear. V shed 0 bases and J shed 1 base, with 6 bases lying between them. The CDR3 consists of 14 residues. Per germline, CDR1 SGHTA and CDR2 FQGNSA. As DNA, the CDR3 is TGTGCCAGCAGCTTAGCGGCCGTCCAAGAGACCCAGTACTTC. Translated, it gives CASSLAAVQETQYF. The full variable domain, with the rest looked up from reference TRBV7-2 and TRBJ2-5, is GAGVSQSPSNKVTEKGKDVELRCDPISGHTALYWYRQSLGQGLEFLIYFQGNSAPDKSGLPSDRFSAERTGGSVSTLTIQRTQQEDSAVYLCASSLAAVQETQYFGPGTRLLVL.

This rearrangement joins TRBV19 to TRBJ1-5; D is perhaps TRBD1 (6 bases). Trimming took 6 bases from V and 3 from J, leaving 15 bases between them. CDR3 length: 15 amino acids. Germline CDR1 and CDR2: LNHDA and SQIVND (reference sequence). CDR3 bases: TGTGCCAGTAGCCTCGGGACATTGGTCAATCAGCCCCAGCATTTT. This codes for CASSLGTLVNQPQHF.

The rearrangement uses TRBV6-5 and TRBJ2-2; D might be TRBD1 or TRBD2, each matching 5 bases. V gave up 7 bases and J gave up 10 bases, with 13 bases separating them. CDR3 length equals 12 residues. Germline V gene data show CDR1 as MNHEY and CDR2 as SVGAGI. This CDR3 reads CASTSPGTELFF. The CDR3 DNA reads TGTGCCAGCACCTCCCCGGGGACGGAGCTGTTTTTT.

The genes are TRBV7-6 and TRBJ2-2; D gene ambiguous. The ends were cut back, 3 bases at V and 1 base at J, with 9 bases in the middle. The V gene's germline CDR1 is SGHVS and CDR2 FNYEAQ. This CDR3 has 15 amino acids. The CDR3 loop is CASSLYKGNTGELFF. The DNA for the CDR3 is TGTGCCAGCAGCTTGTATAAGGGGAACACCGGGGAGCTGTTTTTT. Full variable domain (rest looked up from reference TRBV7-6 and TRBJ2-2): GAGVSQSPRYKVTKRGQDVALRCDPISGHVSLYWYRQALGQGPEFLTYFNYEAQQDKSGLPNDRFSAERPEGSISTLTIQRTEQRDSAMYRCASSLYKGNTGELFFGEGSRLTVL.